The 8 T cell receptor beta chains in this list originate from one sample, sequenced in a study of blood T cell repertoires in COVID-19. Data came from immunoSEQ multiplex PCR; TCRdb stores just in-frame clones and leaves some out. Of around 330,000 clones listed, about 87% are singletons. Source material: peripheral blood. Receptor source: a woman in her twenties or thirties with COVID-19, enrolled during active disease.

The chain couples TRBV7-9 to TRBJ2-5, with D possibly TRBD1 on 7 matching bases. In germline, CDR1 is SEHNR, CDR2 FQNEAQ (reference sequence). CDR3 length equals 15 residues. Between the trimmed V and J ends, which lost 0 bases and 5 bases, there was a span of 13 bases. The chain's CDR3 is CASSLAAGGIETQYF. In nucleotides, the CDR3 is TGTGCCAGCAGCTTAGCGGCAGGGGGGATCGAGACCCAGTACTTC.

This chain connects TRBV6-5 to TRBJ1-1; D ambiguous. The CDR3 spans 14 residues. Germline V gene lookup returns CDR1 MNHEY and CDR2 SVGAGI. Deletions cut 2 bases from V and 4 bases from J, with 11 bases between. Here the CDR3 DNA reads TGTGCCAGCAGTTACGGGGTGGGAGTCACTGAAGCTTTCTTT. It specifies CASSYGVGVTEAFF.

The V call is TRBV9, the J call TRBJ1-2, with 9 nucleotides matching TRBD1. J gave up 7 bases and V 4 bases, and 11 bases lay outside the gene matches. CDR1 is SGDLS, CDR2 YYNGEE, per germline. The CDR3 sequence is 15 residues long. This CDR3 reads CASSPLSTGGGGYTF. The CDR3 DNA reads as TGTGCCAGCAGCCCTCTTTCGACAGGGGGGGGTGGCTACACCTTC. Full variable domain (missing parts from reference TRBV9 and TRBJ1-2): DSGVTQTPKHLITATGQRVTLRCSPRSGDLSVYWYQQSLDQGLQFLIQYYNGEERAKGNILERFSAQQFPDLHSELNLSSLELGDSALYFCASSPLSTGGGGYTFGSGTRLTVV.

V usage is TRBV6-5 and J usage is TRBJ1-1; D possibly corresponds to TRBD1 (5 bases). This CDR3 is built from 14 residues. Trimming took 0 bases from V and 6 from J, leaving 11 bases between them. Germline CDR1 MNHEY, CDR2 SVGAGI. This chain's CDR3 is CASSYSSGRAEAFF. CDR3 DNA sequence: TGTGCCAGCAGTTACTCGTCAGGGAGGGCTGAAGCTTTCTTT.

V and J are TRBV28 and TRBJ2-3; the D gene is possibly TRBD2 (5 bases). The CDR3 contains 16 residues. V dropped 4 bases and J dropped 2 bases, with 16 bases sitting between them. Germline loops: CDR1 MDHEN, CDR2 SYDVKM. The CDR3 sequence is CASSSLGVRDTDTQYF. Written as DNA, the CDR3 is TGTGCCAGCAGTTCGCTCGGGGTTCGGGACACAGATACGCAGTATTTT.

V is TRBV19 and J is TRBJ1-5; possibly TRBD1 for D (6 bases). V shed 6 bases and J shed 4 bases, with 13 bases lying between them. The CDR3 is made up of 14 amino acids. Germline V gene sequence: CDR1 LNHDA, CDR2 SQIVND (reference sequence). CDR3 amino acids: CASRNRGQNQPQHF. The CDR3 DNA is TGTGCCAGTAGAAATCGGGGACAAAATCAGCCCCAGCATTTT.

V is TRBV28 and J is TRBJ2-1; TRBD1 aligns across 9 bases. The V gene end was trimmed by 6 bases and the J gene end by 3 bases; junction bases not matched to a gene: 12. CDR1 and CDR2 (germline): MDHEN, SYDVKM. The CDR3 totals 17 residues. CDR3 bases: TGTGCCAGCAGCCAAACAGGGGGCGGGGGATTCTACAATGAGCAGTTCTTC. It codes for CASSQTGGGGFYNEQFF.

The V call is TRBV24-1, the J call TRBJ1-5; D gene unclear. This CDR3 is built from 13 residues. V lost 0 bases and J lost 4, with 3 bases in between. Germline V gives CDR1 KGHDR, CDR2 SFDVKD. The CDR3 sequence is CATSDLYNQPQHF. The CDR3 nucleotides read TGTGCCACCAGTGATTTGTATAATCAGCCCCAGCATTTT.